This T cell receptor (beta chain) was observed in a study of blood T cell repertoires in COVID-19. Study overall: COVID-19 samples from acute and convalescent phases originated in the United States, Italy and Spain.

Methods used by the authors: Amplification from reference gene primers served as the basis for estimated nucleated cell counts. Repertoires were generated with immunoSEQ multiplex PCR, while TCRdb's copy carries only in-frame clones and drops some. The V and J calls and the clone size are those of that table, but D and trimming were determined from the DNA. The top ten hold approximately 2.3% of the sample, which has about 190,000 clones, roughly nine tenths seen once. The germline gives CDR1 SGHTA, CDR2 FQGNSA. Germline trimming cut 0 bases from V and 4 bases from J; bases unmatched to any gene: 4. The CDR3 totals 15 residues.

The sequenced sample was peripheral blood. This TCR came from a man in his 70s with active or convalescent COVID-19. The rearrangement joins TRBV7-2 to TRBJ2-7; TRBD1 aligns across 9 bases. The chain's CDR3 is CASSLATGGGYEQYF. CDR3 bases: TGTGCCAGCAGCTTAGCCACAGGGGGCGGGTACGAGCAGTACTTC.